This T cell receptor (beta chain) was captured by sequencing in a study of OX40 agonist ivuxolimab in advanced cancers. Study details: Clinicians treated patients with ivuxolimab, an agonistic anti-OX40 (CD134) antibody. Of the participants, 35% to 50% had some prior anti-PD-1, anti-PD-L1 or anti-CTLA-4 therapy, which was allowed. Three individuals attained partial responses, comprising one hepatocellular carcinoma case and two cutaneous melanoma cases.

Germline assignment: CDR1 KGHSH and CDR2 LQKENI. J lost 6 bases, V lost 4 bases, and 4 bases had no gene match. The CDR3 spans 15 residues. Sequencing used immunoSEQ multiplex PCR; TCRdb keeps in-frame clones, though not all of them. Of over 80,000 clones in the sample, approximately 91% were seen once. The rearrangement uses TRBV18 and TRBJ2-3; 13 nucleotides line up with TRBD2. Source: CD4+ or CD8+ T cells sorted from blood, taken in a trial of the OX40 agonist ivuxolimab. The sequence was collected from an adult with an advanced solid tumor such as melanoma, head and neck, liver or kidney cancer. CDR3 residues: CASSLGTSGTDTQYF. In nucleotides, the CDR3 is TGTGCCAGCTCACTAGGGACTAGCGGGACGGATACGCAGTATTTT.